Listed below are T cell receptor beta chains from one sample, sequenced in a study of blood T cell repertoires in COVID-19. Assay: immunoSEQ multiplex PCR; the TCRdb copy retains only in-frame clones and omits some. The sample holds some 130,000 clones; approximately 88% are singletons and the top ten take approximately 10%. The sample comprised peripheral blood. The receptors here all came from a man aged 50 or older with acute or convalescent COVID-19. The CDR3 runs from the conserved cysteine through the conserved F or W. The D gene is left open where the match is weak. Rows may omit the clone size; those that give it use once, few, many or a size class.

TGTGCCAGCAGTTCTCAGGGGTTCATGAACACTGAAGCTTTCTTT | CASSSQGFMNTEAFF | TRBV28 | . | TRBJ1-1 | .
TGTGCCAGCACCTTCATACCCCCAGGGGCTGTGGATTCCTACGAGCAGTACTTC | CASTFIPPGAVDSYEQYF | TRBV7-6 | once | TRBJ2-7 | .
TGCGCCAGCAGCCAAGACAGGGGGAACACTGAAGCTTTCTTT | CASSQDRGNTEAFF | TRBV4-1 | . | TRBJ1-1 | .
TGTGCCAGCAGCCGTGACAGGGGGGACTATGGCTACACCTTC | CASSRDRGDYGYTF | TRBV11-2 | . | TRBJ1-2 | TRBD1
TGTGCCAGCAGCCCGGACTGGAGCTCCTACGAGCAGTACTTC | CASSPDWSSYEQYF | TRBV11-2 | . | TRBJ2-7 | .
TGTGCCAGCAGCCTGCGGACAGGCTCGTCCCGTACTAACACCGGGGAGCTGTTTTTT | CASSLRTGSSRTNTGELFF | TRBV14 | . | TRBJ2-2 | TRBD1
TGTGCCAGCAGCTTAGCGGCTAGCGGGAGATCCTACGAGCAGTACTTC | CASSLAASGRSYEQYF | TRBV7-9 | . | TRBJ2-7 | TRBD2
TGTGCCAGCAGCTTGATGGGACTGGGTCGGGCTGAAGCTTTCTTT | CASSLMGLGRAEAFF | TRBV5-4 | . | TRBJ1-1 | .
TGTGCCAGCAGGTCGACAGGGGGTGGTGAGACCCAGTACTTC | CASRSTGGGETQYF | TRBV28 | . | TRBJ2-5 | TRBD1
TGCGCCAGCAGCTTGGCCGGGAGAGCGGGGGGCACAGATACGCAGTATTTT | CASSLAGRAGGTDTQYF | TRBV5-1 | once | TRBJ2-3 | TRBD2
TGTGCCAGCAGCTTACCTGGACAGGACTACTATGGCTACACCTTC | CASSLPGQDYYGYTF | TRBV5-4 | . | TRBJ1-2 | TRBD1
TGTGCCAGCAGCCAGGGCAGGGAATACAATGAGCAGTTCTTC | CASSQGREYNEQFF | TRBV4-2 | . | TRBJ2-1 | .
TGTGCCAGTAGTCACCGGGACAATTATGGCTACACCTTC | CASSHRDNYGYTF | TRBV19 | . | TRBJ1-2 | .
TGTGCCAGCAAAAGACAGCTTTCTAATGAAAAACTGTTTTTT | CASKRQLSNEKLFF | TRBV27 | . | TRBJ1-4 | .
TGTGCCAGCAGCTTAGGAGGAGGTAATGAAAAACTGTTTTTT | CASSLGGGNEKLFF | TRBV5-4 | few | TRBJ1-4 | .
TGTGCCAGCAGCCATAGAACTAGAGGTAATGAGCAGTTCTTC | CASSHRTRGNEQFF | TRBV6-5 | . | TRBJ2-1 | .
TGTGCCAGCAGCAATACAGGAAAAGCTTTCTTT | CASSNTGKAFF | TRBV11-1 | . | TRBJ1-1 | .
TGTGCCAGCAGACGGACAGGGGGCGACGCTGAAGCTTTCTTT | CASRRTGGDAEAFF | TRBV2 | . | TRBJ1-1 | TRBD1
TGTGCCAGTAGAACCGGGGCAACTAATGAAAAACTGTTTTTT | CASRTGATNEKLFF | TRBV5-5 | once | TRBJ1-4 | .
TGCAGCGTTGAAGCCCTTACAGGGGGTTATGGCTACACCTTC | CSVEALTGGYGYTF | TRBV29-1 | once | TRBJ1-2 | TRBD1
TGTGCCAGCAGCCGATCTAGCGGGGGAAACACCGGGGAGCTGTTTTTT | CASSRSSGGNTGELFF | TRBV7-6 | . | TRBJ2-2 | TRBD2
TGTGCCAGCAGCCAAGCCCGGACTAGCGGGAACACCGGGGAGCTGTTTTTT | CASSQARTSGNTGELFF | TRBV3-1/TRBV3-2 | . | TRBJ2-2 | TRBD2
TGTGCCAGCAGTCCATATGGCTACACCTTC | CASSPYGYTF | TRBV28 | . | TRBJ1-2 | .
TGTGCCAGCAGATCGACAGGGGCCCAGCCCCAGCATTTT | CASRSTGAQPQHF | TRBV6-5 | once | TRBJ1-5 | TRBD1
TGTGCCAGCAGCTTGGGACTAGCGGGAGACAATGAGCAGTTCTTC | CASSLGLAGDNEQFF | TRBV11-3 | . | TRBJ2-1 | TRBD2
TGTGCCACCAGTTCGAAAACGGGGTTTGAAGCTTTCTTT | CATSSKTGFEAFF | TRBV24-1 | . | TRBJ1-1 | .
TGTGCCACCAGTGGTCCTATATCCTACAATGAGCAGTTCTTC | CATSGPISYNEQFF | TRBV24-1 | . | TRBJ2-1 | .
TGTGCCAGCAGCCAAGATTACAATCAGCCCCAGCATTTT | CASSQDYNQPQHF | TRBV3-1/TRBV3-2 | . | TRBJ1-5 | .
TGTGCCAGCAGCCCTGGACAGGTTATTGACGAGCAGTACTTC | CASSPGQVIDEQYF | TRBV6-6 | few | TRBJ2-7 | TRBD1
TGTGCCAGCAGCTTACGAGGGACAGGGGGTTATGGCTACACCTTC | CASSLRGTGGYGYTF | TRBV7-9 | once | TRBJ1-2 | TRBD1
TGTGCCAGCAGTTTTCTGACTAGCGGGAGGGCCCAGGAGCAGTTCTTC | CASSFLTSGRAQEQFF | TRBV6-4 | . | TRBJ2-1 | TRBD2
TGTGCCAGCAGTCCGCAGGGAGGCGCCTACAATGAGCAGTTCTTC | CASSPQGGAYNEQFF | TRBV2 | . | TRBJ2-1 | .
TGCGCCAGCAGCCCGCCGGGACAGTCCTATGGCTACACCTTC | CASSPPGQSYGYTF | TRBV4-1 | . | TRBJ1-2 | TRBD1
TGCGCCAGCAGCCCTCAGGGGAGATTGGAGACCCAGTACTTC | CASSPQGRLETQYF | TRBV5-1 | . | TRBJ2-5 | .
TGCGCCAGCAGATCGGACAGGGGGGAAATGAACACTGAAGCTTTCTTT | CASRSDRGEMNTEAFF | TRBV5-1 | . | TRBJ1-1 | TRBD1
TGTGCCAGTATAACAACCAGTGGGCATCAGCCCCAGCATTTT | CASITTSGHQPQHF | TRBV19 | . | TRBJ1-5 | .
TGTGCCTCACAAATAACAGGGAACTATGGCTACACCTTC | CASQITGNYGYTF | TRBV6-5 | . | TRBJ1-2 | .
TGTGCCAGCAGTTTTATTCAGACAGGGGGTACCGGCTACACCTTC | CASSFIQTGGTGYTF | TRBV27 | . | TRBJ1-2 | TRBD1
TGCAGTGCTTCCGGGTCTCTCCACCTCCACTTT | CSASGSLHLHF | TRBV20-1 | . | TRBJ1-6 | .
TGCGCCAGCAGCACCGGGGGATCCAAGAACACTGAAGCTTTCTTT | CASSTGGSKNTEAFF | TRBV5-1 | . | TRBJ1-1 | .
TGTGCCAGCAGCCCCCGAAGAGGCCCCAATGAGCAGTTCTTC | CASSPRRGPNEQFF | TRBV11-2 | . | TRBJ2-1 | .
TGTGCCAGCAGCCGGGGAGTCGCGAACTCTGGAAACACCATATATTTT | CASSRGVANSGNTIYF | TRBV5-4 | . | TRBJ1-3 | .
TGTGCCAGCAGCTTGTGGAGGGGGCCGGATGGCTACACCTTC | CASSLWRGPDGYTF | TRBV5-6 | . | TRBJ1-2 | TRBD1
TGCGCCAGCAGCTTGGCACTGATCAACACTGAAGCTTTCTTT | CASSLALINTEAFF | TRBV5-1 | . | TRBJ1-1 | .
TGTGCCAGCAGTGAAGCCCACCAGTACCAAGAGACCCAGTACTTC | CASSEAHQYQETQYF | TRBV6-1 | . | TRBJ2-5 | .
TGCAGCGTTGACACAACATCCGGGACTAGCGGGGGACTTAGCACAGATACGCAGTATTTT | CSVDTTSGTSGGLSTDTQYF | TRBV29-1 | . | TRBJ2-3 | TRBD2
TGTGCCAGCAGGGAGAGCTCCTATAATTCACCCCTCCACTTT | CASRESSYNSPLHF | TRBV6-5 | . | TRBJ1-6 | .
TGTGCCAGCAGTGAATACGAAGGGGGCAACTATGGCTACACCTTC | CASSEYEGGNYGYTF | TRBV25-1 | . | TRBJ1-2 | TRBD1
TGCGCCAGCAGCTTGGCCGGGGGAGAGCGTGGCTACACCTTC | CASSLAGGERGYTF | TRBV5-1 | . | TRBJ1-2 | .
TGTGCCAGCAGTGAAAGGGCAGCGGGATCACCCCTCCACTTT | CASSERAAGSPLHF | TRBV2 | . | TRBJ1-6 | .
TGCGCCAGCAGCTTGGCCGTGGGCGGGGGGGCATACGGGGAGCTGTTTTTT | CASSLAVGGGAYGELFF | TRBV5-1 | . | TRBJ2-2 | TRBD2